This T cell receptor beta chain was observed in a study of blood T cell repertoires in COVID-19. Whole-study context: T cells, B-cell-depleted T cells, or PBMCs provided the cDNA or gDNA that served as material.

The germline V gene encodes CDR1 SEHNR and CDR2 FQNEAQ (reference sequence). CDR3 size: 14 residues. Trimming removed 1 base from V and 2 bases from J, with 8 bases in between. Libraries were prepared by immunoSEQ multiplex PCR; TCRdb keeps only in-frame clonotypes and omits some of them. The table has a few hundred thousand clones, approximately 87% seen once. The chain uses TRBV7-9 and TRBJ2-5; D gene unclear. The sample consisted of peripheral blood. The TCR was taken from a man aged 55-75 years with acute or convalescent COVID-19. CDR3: CASSLGLLQETQYF. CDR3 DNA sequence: TGTGCCAGCAGCTTAGGGCTACTACAAGAGACCCAGTACTTC. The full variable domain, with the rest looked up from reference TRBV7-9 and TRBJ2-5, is DTGVSQNPRHKITKRGQNVTFRCDPISEHNRLYWYRQTLGQGPEFLTYFQNEAQLEKSRLLSDRFSAERPKGSFSTLEIQRTEQGDSAMYLCASSLGLLQETQYFGPGTRLLVL.